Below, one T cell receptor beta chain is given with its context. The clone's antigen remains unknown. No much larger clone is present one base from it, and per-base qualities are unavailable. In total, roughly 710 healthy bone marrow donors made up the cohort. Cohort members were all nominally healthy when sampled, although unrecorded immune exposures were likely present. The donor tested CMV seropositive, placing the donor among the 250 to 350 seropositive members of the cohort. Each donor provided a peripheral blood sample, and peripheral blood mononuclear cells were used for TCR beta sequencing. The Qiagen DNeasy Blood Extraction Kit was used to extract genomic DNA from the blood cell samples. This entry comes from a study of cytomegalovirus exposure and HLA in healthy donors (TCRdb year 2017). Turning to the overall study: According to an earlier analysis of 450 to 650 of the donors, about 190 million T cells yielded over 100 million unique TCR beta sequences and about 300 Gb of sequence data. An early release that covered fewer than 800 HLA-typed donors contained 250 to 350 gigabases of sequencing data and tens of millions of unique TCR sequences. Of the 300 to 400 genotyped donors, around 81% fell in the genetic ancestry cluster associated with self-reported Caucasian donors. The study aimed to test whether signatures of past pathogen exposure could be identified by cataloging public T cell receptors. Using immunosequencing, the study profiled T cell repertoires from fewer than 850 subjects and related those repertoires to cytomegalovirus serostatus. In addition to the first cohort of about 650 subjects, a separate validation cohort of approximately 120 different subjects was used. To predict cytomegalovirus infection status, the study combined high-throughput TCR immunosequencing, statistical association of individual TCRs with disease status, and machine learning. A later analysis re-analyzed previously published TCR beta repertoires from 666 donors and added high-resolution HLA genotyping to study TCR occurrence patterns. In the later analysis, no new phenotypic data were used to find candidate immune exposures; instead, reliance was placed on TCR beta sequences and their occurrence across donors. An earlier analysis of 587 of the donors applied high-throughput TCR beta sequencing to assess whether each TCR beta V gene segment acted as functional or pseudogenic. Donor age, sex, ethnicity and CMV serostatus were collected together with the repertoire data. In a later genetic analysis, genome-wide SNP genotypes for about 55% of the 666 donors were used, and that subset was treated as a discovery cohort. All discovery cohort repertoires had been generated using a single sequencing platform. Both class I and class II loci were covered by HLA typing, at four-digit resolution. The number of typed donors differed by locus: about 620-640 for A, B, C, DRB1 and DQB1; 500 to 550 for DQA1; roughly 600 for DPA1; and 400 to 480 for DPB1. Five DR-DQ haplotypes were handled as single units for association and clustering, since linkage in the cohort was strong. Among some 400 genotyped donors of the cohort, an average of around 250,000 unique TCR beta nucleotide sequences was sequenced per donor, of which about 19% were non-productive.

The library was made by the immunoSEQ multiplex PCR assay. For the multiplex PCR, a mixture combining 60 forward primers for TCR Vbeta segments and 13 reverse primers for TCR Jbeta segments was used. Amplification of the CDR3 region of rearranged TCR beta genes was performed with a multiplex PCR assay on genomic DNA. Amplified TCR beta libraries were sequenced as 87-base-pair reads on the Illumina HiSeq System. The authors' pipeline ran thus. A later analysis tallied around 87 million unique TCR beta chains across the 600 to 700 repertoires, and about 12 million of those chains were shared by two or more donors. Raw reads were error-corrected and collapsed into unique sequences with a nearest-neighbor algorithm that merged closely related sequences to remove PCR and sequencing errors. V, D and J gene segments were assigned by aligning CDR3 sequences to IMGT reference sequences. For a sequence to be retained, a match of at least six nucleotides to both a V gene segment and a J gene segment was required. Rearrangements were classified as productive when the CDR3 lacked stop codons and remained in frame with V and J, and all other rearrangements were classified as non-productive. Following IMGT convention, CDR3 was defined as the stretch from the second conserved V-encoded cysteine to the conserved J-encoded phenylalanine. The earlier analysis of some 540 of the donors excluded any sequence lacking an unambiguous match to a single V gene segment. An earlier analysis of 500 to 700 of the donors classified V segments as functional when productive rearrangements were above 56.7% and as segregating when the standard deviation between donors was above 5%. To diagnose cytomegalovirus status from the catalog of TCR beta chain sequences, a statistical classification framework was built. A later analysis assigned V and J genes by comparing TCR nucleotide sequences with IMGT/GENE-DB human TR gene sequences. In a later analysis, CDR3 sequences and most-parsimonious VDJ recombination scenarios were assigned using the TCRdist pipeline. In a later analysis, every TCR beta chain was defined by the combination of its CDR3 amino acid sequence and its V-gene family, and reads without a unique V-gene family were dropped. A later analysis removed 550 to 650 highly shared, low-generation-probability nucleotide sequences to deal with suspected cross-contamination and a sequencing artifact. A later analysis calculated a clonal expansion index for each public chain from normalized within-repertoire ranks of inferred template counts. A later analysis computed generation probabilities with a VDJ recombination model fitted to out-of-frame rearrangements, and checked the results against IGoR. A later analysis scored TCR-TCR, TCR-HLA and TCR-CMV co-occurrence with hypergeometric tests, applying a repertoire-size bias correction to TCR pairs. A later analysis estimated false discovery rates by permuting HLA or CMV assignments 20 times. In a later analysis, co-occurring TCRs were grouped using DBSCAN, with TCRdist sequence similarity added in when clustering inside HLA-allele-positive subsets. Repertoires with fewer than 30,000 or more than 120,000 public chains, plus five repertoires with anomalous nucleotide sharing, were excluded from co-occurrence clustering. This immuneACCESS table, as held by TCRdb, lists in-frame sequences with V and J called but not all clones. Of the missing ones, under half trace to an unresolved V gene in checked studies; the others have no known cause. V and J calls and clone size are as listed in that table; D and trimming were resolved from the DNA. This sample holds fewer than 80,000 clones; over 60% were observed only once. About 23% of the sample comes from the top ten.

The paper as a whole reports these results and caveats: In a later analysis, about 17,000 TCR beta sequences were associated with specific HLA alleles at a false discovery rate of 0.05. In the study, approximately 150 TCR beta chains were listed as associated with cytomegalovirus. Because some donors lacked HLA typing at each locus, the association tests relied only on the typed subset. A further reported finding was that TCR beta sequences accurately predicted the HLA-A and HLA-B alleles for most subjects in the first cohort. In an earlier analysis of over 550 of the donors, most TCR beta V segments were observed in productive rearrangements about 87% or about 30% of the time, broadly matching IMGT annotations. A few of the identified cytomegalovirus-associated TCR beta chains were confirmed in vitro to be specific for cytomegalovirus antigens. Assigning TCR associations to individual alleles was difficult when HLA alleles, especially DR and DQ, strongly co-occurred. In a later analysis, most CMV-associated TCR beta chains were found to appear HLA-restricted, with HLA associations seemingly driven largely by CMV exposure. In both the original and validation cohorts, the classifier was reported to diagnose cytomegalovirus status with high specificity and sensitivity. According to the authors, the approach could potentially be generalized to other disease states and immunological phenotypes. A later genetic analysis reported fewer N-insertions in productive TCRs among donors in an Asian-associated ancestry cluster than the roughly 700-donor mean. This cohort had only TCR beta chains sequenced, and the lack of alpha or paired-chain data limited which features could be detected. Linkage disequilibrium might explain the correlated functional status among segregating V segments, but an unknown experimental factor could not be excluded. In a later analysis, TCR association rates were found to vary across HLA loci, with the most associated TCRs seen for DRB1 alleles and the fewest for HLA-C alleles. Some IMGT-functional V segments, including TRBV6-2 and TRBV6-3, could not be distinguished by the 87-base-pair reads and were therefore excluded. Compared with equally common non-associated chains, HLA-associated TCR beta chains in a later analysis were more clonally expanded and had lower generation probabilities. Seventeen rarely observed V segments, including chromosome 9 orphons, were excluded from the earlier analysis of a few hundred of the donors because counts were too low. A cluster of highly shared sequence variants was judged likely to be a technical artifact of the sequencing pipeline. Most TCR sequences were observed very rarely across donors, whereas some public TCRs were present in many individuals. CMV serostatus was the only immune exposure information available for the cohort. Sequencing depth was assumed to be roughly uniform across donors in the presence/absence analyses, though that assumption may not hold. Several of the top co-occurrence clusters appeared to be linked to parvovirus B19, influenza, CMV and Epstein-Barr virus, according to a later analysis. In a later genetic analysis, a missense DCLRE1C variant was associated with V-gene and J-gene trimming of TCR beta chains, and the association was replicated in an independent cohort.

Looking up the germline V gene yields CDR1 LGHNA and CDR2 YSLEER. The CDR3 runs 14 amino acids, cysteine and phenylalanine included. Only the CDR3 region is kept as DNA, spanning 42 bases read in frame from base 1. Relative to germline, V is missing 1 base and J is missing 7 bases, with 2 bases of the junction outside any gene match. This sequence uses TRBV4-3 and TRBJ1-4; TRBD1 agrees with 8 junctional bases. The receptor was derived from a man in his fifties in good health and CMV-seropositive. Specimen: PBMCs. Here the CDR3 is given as CASSQGTGSEKLFF. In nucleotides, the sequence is TGCGCCAGCAGCCAAGGGACAGGGAGTGAAAAACTGTTTTTT.